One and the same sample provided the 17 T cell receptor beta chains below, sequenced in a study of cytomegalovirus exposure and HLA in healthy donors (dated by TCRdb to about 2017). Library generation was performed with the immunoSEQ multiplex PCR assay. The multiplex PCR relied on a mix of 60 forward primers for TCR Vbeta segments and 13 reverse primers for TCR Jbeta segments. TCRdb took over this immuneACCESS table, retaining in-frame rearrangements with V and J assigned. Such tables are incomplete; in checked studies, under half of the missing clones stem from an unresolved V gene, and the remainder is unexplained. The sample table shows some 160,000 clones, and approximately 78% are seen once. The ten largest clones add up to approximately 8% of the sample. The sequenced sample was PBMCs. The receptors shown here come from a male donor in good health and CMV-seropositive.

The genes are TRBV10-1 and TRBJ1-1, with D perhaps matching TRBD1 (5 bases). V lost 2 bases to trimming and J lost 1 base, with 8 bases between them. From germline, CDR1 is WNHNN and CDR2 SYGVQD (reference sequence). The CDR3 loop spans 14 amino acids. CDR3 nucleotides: TGCGCCAGCAGTGAGGGAACAGGGAACACTGAAGCTTTCTTT. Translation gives CASSEGTGNTEAFF.

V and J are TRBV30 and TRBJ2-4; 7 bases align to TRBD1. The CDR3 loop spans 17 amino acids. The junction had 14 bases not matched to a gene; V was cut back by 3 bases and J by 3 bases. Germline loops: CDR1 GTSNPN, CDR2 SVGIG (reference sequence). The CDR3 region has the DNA TGTGCCTGGAGCTCCGGGACAGCCGAAATTATCAAAAACATTCAGTACTTC. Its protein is CAWSSGTAEIIKNIQYF.

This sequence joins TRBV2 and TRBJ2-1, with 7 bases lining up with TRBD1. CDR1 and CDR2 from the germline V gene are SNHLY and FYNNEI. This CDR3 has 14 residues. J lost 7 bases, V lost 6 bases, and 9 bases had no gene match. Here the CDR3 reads CASRGQLLGNEQFF. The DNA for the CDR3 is TGTGCCAGCAGGGGACAGCTCCTAGGTAATGAGCAGTTCTTC.

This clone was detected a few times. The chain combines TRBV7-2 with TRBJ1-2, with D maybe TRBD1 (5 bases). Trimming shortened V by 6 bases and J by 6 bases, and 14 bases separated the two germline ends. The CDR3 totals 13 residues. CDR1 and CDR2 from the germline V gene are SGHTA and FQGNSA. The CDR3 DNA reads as TGTGCCAGCAGTCAGTCAGGGAGGAATGGCTACACCTTC. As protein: CASSQSGRNGYTF.

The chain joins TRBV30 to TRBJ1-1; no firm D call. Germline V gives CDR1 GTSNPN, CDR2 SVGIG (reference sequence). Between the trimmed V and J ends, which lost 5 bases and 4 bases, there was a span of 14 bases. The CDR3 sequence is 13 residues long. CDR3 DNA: TGTGCCTGGGGCGCGAGGTTTGGCACTGAAGCTTTCTTT. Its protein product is CAWGARFGTEAFF. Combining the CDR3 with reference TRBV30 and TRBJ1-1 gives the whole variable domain SQTIHQWPATLVQPVGSPLSLECTVEGTSNPNLYWYRQAAGRGLQLLFYSVGIGQISSEVPQNLSASRPQDRQFILSSKKLLLSDSGFYLCAWGARFGTEAFFGQGTRLTVV.

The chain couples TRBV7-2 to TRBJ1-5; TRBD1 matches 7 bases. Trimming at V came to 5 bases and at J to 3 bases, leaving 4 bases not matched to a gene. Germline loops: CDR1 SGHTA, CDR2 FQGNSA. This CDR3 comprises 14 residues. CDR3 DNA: TGTGCCAGCAGCCCCACAGGGGACAATCAGCCCCAGCATTTT. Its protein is CASSPTGDNQPQHF.

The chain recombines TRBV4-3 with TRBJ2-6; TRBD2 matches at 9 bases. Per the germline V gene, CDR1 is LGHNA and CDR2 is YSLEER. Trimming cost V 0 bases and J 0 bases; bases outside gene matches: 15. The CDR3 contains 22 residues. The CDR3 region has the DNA TGCGCCAGCAGCCAAGATAACATAAAGGGGCTAGCGGGGCCCTCTGGGGCCAACGTCCTGACTTTC. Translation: CASSQDNIKGLAGPSGANVLTF.

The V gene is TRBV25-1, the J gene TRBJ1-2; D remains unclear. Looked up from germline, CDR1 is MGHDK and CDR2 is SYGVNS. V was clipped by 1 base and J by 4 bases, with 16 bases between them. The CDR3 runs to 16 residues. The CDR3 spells CASSELVDPTGYGYTF. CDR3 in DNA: TGTGCCAGCAGTGAATTGGTCGACCCCACGGGCTATGGCTACACCTTC.

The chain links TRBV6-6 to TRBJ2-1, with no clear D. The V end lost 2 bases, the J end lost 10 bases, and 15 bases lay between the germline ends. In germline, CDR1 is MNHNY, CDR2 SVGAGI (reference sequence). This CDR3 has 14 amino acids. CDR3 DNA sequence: TGTGCCAGCAGTTACCTTCCGTCCCTCGGGGAGCAGTTCTTC. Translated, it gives CASSYLPSLGEQFF.

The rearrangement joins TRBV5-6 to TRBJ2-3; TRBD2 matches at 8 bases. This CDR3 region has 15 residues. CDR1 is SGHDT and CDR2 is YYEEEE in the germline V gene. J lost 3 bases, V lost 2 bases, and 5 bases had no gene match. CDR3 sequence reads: CASSFRGGGTDTQYF. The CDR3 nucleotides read TGTGCCAGCAGCTTCCGGGGCGGGGGGACAGATACGCAGTATTTT.

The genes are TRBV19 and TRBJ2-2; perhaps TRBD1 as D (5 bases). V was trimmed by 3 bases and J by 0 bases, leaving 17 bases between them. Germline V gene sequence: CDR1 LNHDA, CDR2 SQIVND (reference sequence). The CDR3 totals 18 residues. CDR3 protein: CASSISESWTTNTGELFF. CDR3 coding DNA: TGTGCCAGTAGTATTTCGGAGAGTTGGACAACGAACACCGGGGAGCTGTTTTTT.

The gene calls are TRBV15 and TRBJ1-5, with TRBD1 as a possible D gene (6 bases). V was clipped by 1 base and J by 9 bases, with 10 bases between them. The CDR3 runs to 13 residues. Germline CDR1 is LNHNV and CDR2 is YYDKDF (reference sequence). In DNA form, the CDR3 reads TGTGCCACCAGCAGAGGGGGAGGGGGGCCCCAGCATTTT. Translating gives CATSRGGGGPQHF.

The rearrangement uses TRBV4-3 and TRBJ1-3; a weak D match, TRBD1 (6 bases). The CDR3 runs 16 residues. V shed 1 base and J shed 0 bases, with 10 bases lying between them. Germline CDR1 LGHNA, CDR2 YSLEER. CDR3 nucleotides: TGCGCCAGCAGCCAAGGTTCGGACAGCTCTGGAAACACCATATATTTT. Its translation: CASSQGSDSSGNTIYF.

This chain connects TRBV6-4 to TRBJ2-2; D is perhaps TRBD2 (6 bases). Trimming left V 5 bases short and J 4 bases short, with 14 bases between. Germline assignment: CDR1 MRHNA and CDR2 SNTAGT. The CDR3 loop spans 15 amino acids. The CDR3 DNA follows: TGTGCCAGCAGTCCGATTAGCGGTCCCACCGGGGAGCTGTTTTTT. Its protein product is CASSPISGPTGELFF.

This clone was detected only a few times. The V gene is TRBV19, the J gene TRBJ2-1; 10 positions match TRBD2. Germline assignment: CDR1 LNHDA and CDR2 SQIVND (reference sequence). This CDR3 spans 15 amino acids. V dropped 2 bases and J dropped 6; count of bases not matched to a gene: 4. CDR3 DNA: TGTGCCAGTAGTATACTAGCGGGAGCCCCCAATGAGCAGTTCTTC. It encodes CASSILAGAPNEQFF.

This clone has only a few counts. The CDR3 region is CASSPTGHLAEAFF. Written as DNA, the CDR3 is TGTGCCAGCAGTCCCACGGGACATTTGGCTGAAGCTTTCTTT. This chain uses TRBV6-5 with TRBJ1-1, with D perhaps TRBD1 (6 bases). The V end lost 5 bases, the J end lost 6 bases, and 16 bases lay between the germline ends. The CDR3 covers 14 residues. The V gene's germline CDR1 is MNHEY and CDR2 SVGAGI.

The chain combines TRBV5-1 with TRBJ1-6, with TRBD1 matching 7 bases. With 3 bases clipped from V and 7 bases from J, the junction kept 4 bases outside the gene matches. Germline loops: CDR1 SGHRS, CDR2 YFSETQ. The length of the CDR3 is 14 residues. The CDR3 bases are TGCGCCAGCAGCTCGACAGGGAGCAATTCACCCCTCCACTTT. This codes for CASSSTGSNSPLHF. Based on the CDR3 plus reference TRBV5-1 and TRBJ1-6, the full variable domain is KAGVTQTPRYLIKTRGQQVTLSCSPISGHRSVSWYQQTPGQGLQFLFEYFSETQRNKGNFPGRFSGRQFSNSRSEMNVSTLELGDSALYLCASSSTGSNSPLHFGNGTRLTVT.